The rows below give T cell receptor beta chains drawn from one sample of a study of OX40 agonist ivuxolimab in advanced cancers. Sequenced by immunoSEQ multiplex PCR; TCRdb stores in-frame clones only, minus some. The table has roughly 62,000 clones, roughly 84% seen once. Here the sequenced sample was CD4+ or CD8+ T cells sorted from blood, taken in a trial of the OX40 agonist ivuxolimab. The source is an adult with an advanced solid tumor such as melanoma, head and neck, liver or kidney cancer. CDR3s include the opening cysteine and the closing phenylalanine or tryptophan. D genes are given only for firm matches. Not every row has a clone size; where given, it reads once, few, many or a size class.

d_gene,abundance,j_gene,v_gene,CDR3aa,CDR3nt
NA,NA,TRBJ2-7,TRBV19,CASSSAGAKTYEQYF,TGTGCCAGTAGTTCAGCCGGAGCCAAGACCTACGAGCAGTACTTC
NA,NA,TRBJ2-3,TRBV10-3,CAISESGDTQYF,TGTGCCATCAGTGAGTCGGGTGATACGCAGTATTTT
NA,NA,TRBJ2-2,TRBV30,CASSGAHTGELFF,TGTGCCTCCTCAGGGGCGCACACCGGGGAGCTGTTTTTT
TRBD1,NA,TRBJ2-3,TRBV2,CASSAGTGTDTQYF,TGTGCCAGCAGTGCCGGGACAGGGACAGATACGCAGTATTTT
NA,NA,TRBJ1-1,TRBV6-1,CASSTKRGGPEAFF,TGTGCCAGCAGCACCAAGCGGGGAGGCCCTGAAGCTTTCTTT
TRBD1,NA,TRBJ1-6,TRBV7-3,CASSLTGTGGNSPLHF,TGTGCCAGCAGCTTAACGGGGACAGGGGGTAATTCACCCCTCCACTTT
NA,NA,TRBJ1-2,TRBV28,CASEGPRGRRDDYGYTF,TGTGCCAGCGAGGGCCCCAGGGGACGGCGGGACGACTATGGCTACACCTTC
NA,NA,TRBJ2-3,TRBV5-4,CASSLGRISTDTQYF,TGTGCCAGCAGCTTGGGGCGGATTAGCACAGATACGCAGTATTTT
TRBD1,NA,TRBJ2-2,TRBV18,CASSLDRASTGELFF,TGTGCCAGCTCACTGGACAGGGCAAGCACCGGGGAGCTGTTTTTT
NA,NA,TRBJ1-1,TRBV7-9,CASSHSGRDTEAFF,TGTGCCAGCAGCCATTCCGGGCGCGACACTGAAGCTTTCTTT
NA,few,TRBJ2-3,TRBV11-3,CASSLGRSTDTQYF,TGTGCCAGCAGCTTAGGCAGGAGCACAGATACGCAGTATTTT
TRBD1,NA,TRBJ1-5,TRBV6-1,CASSEGTGINQPQHF,TGTGCCAGCAGTGAAGGGACAGGGATTAATCAGCCCCAGCATTTT
NA,few,TRBJ2-6,TRBV6-1,CASTEGGLGANVLTF,TGTGCCAGCACCGAAGGAGGGCTGGGGGCCAACGTCCTGACTTTC
NA,once,TRBJ1-1,TRBV7-9,CASSIGPLSVTFF,TGTGCCAGCAGCATTGGACCCTTGTCGGTTACTTTCTTT
NA,NA,TRBJ2-1,TRBV6-1,CASSGLGFGQFF,TGTGCCAGCAGCGGGTTGGGATTCGGGCAGTTCTTC
NA,NA,TRBJ2-2,TRBV7-9,CASVSGELFF,TGTGCCAGCGTCTCCGGGGAGCTGTTTTTT
TRBD1,NA,TRBJ1-2,TRBV4-2,CASSQGPEVRGAYGYTF,TGTGCCAGCAGCCAAGGCCCTGAGGTCAGGGGGGCCTATGGCTACACCTTC
NA,NA,TRBJ1-1,TRBV7-8,CASSLNSGVMNTEAFF,TGTGCCAGCAGCTTAAATTCTGGCGTCATGAACACTGAAGCTTTCTTT
NA,NA,TRBJ1-3,TRBV9,CASSVEFGSASSGNTIYF,TGTGCCAGCAGCGTAGAGTTCGGTTCGGCATCCTCTGGAAACACCATATATTTT
TRBD2,NA,TRBJ2-1,TRBV9,CASSVEGAGLVTYNEQFF,TGTGCCAGCAGCGTCGAGGGAGCGGGGCTAGTTACCTACAATGAGCAGTTCTTC
NA,NA,TRBJ1-5,TRBV7-2,CASSLGGGPDSNQPQHF,TGTGCCAGCAGCTTAGGGGGAGGTCCCGATAGCAATCAGCCCCAGCATTTT
NA,NA,TRBJ1-2,TRBV29-1,CSVDLGPPHYGYTF,TGCAGCGTGGACCTTGGGCCTCCCCACTATGGCTACACCTTC
NA,NA,TRBJ1-6,TRBV28,CASSLRVGQKSPLHF,TGTGCCAGCAGTTTAAGAGTCGGACAGAAGTCACCCCTCCACTTT
TRBD2,once,TRBJ2-1,TRBV9,CASSVVLGGGTDEQFF,TGTGCCAGCAGCGTAGTGTTGGGCGGGGGTACGGATGAGCAGTTCTTC
NA,NA,TRBJ2-3,TRBV19,CASSIDPLSYTDTQYF,TGTGCCAGTAGTATAGACCCTTTGAGTTACACAGATACGCAGTATTTT
NA,NA,TRBJ2-1,TRBV14,CASSKGALHSYNEQFF,TGTGCCAGCAGCAAAGGGGCACTCCACTCCTACAATGAGCAGTTCTTC
TRBD1,NA,TRBJ1-5,TRBV5-4,CASSPGQENQPQHF,TGTGCCAGCAGCCCGGGACAGGAGAATCAGCCCCAGCATTTT
NA,NA,TRBJ1-6,TRBV4-1,CASSQVTYNYNSPLHF,TGCGCCAGCAGCCAAGTGACCTACAACTATAATTCACCCCTCCACTTT
NA,NA,TRBJ1-1,TRBV6-6,CASSFRGLEAFF,TGTGCCAGCAGTTTCCGGGGATTGGAAGCTTTCTTT
NA,NA,TRBJ1-4,TRBV28,CASSERAKLFF,TGTGCCAGCAGTGAACGGGCGAAACTGTTTTTT
NA,NA,TRBJ2-2,TRBV6-5,CASKVTQVTGELFF,TGTGCCAGCAAAGTTACACAGGTCACCGGGGAGCTGTTTTTT
TRBD1,NA,TRBJ1-2,TRBV7-3,CASSSGQGSYGYTF,TGTGCCAGCAGCTCCGGACAGGGGTCCTATGGCTACACCTTC
NA,NA,TRBJ2-7,TRBV10-3,CAIRSTGTEAYEQYF,TGTGCCATCAGAAGTACCGGGACCGAAGCCTACGAGCAGTACTTC
NA,NA,TRBJ1-2,TRBV7-2,CASSPDSYGYTF,TGTGCCAGCAGCCCGGACAGCTATGGCTACACCTTC
NA,few,TRBJ1-2,TRBV10-3,CATRTGQAYGYTF,TGTGCCACCAGAACGGGACAAGCTTATGGCTACACCTTC
NA,NA,TRBJ2-1,TRBV7-2,CASSFDRSVHNEQFF,TGTGCCAGCAGCTTTGACAGGTCGGTCCACAATGAGCAGTTCTTC
TRBD2,NA,TRBJ2-3,TRBV7-8,CASSPDTAGEDTQYF,TGTGCCAGCAGCCCCGACACAGCGGGAGAGGATACGCAGTATTTT
NA,NA,TRBJ2-5,TRBV19,CASMAPDSSETQYF,TGTGCCAGCATGGCCCCGGACTCTTCCGAGACCCAGTACTTC
NA,medium-sized,TRBJ2-7,TRBV27,CASSLSLGHYEQYF,TGTGCCAGCAGTTTATCGCTGGGCCACTACGAGCAGTACTTC
NA,NA,TRBJ2-7,TRBV5-4,CASSRQDEQYF,TGTGCCAGCAGCCGACAGGACGAGCAGTACTTC
NA,NA,TRBJ2-1,TRBV25-1,CASTEGGLSYNEQFF,TGTGCCAGCACTGAGGGGGGGCTGTCCTACAATGAGCAGTTCTTC
NA,NA,TRBJ2-7,TRBV11-2,CASSLAGPAYEQYF,TGTGCCAGCAGCTTAGCAGGGCCCGCCTACGAGCAGTACTTC
NA,NA,TRBJ1-6,TRBV28,CASNPGDSRRNSPLHF,TGTGCCAGCAACCCAGGGGACTCCAGAAGGAATTCACCCCTCCACTTT
TRBD2,few,TRBJ2-7,TRBV2,CASRKPKRGESSYEQYF,TGTGCCAGCCGTAAACCCAAGCGGGGGGAAAGCTCCTACGAGCAGTACTTC
TRBD2,NA,TRBJ2-5,TRBV5-4,CASSNSGGGETQYF,TGTGCCAGCAGCAATAGCGGGGGAGGGGAGACCCAGTACTTC
NA,NA,TRBJ2-1,TRBV29-1,CSVGSLFGNEQFF,TGCAGCGTGGGGAGTCTATTTGGGAATGAGCAGTTCTTC
NA,NA,TRBJ2-1,TRBV4-1,CASSQLGSSSYNEQFF,TGCGCCAGCAGCCAATTGGGCTCGAGCTCCTACAATGAGCAGTTCTTC
NA,NA,TRBJ1-1,TRBV5-1,CASSLAFSLSGETEAFF,TGCGCCAGCAGCTTGGCTTTTAGTCTTTCAGGGGAAACTGAAGCTTTCTTT
NA,NA,TRBJ2-5,TRBV29-1,CSVVPIPGETQYF,TGCAGCGTTGTTCCAATTCCCGGAGAGACCCAGTACTTC
NA,once,TRBJ2-3,TRBV28,CASSFSPGLVTDTQYF,TGTGCCAGCAGTTTTAGCCCGGGGCTCGTCACAGATACGCAGTATTTT
NA,NA,TRBJ1-2,TRBV30,CAWSVWAQAVGGYTF,TGTGCCTGGAGTGTATGGGCACAGGCTGTAGGTGGCTACACCTTC
NA,NA,TRBJ2-7,TRBV7-2,CASSLGLVPYEQYF,TGTGCCAGCAGCTTAGGTTTGGTTCCATACGAGCAGTACTTC
NA,NA,TRBJ2-3,TRBV2,CASKEGGGLNTQYF,TGTGCCAGCAAAGAAGGAGGGGGTTTGAATACGCAGTATTTT
TRBD1,NA,TRBJ2-7,TRBV14,CASSQGTGPYEQYF,TGTGCCAGCAGCCAAGGGACAGGGCCCTACGAGCAGTACTTC
NA,NA,TRBJ2-7,TRBV5-1,CASSFGVSYEQYF,TGCGCCAGCAGCTTTGGAGTATCCTACGAGCAGTACTTC
TRBD2,few,TRBJ2-2,TRBV7-7,CASSLEAGGNTGELFF,TGTGCTAGCAGCTTGGAAGCGGGGGGGAACACCGGGGAGCTGTTTTTT
NA,once,TRBJ1-3,TRBV6-5,CASSRTGNTIYF,TGTGCCAGCAGTCGGACTGGAAACACCATATATTTT
NA,few,TRBJ2-2,TRBV7-3,CASSLMGSGNTGELFF,TGTGCCAGCAGCTTAATGGGGTCCGGGAACACCGGGGAGCTGTTTTTT
NA,NA,TRBJ1-4,TRBV6-1,CASSGIEDSSNEKLFF,TGTGCCAGCAGTGGGATCGAGGACAGCTCTAATGAAAAACTGTTTTTT